These 23 T cell receptor beta chains share one sample of origin, sequenced in a study of T-cell memory formation after mild COVID-19 (dated by TCRdb to the early 2020s). Libraries came from 5' RACE. Instrument used: Illumina NovaSeq 6000. TCRdb reanalyzed the raw reads on its own, using fastp at Q25 for trimming and MiXCR for clone calling, and kept in-frame beta chains. CDR3 protein sequences are deduplicated, and each keeps its most common genes and DNA. The sample has 200,000 or so distinct CDR3 sequences on record, about 17% of them singletons. The ten largest clones take up around 2.4% of the sample. The sample was PBMCs or a T cell subset sorted from them (not recorded which). The source of these receptors is an adult woman who had mild COVID-19 (a few samples of this study predate the infection). The sample titles of this study are shuffled in the database, so cell type and time point are left out; the donor was told from shared clones.

V usage is TRBV25-1 and J usage is TRBJ2-7; 9 nucleotides line up with TRBD2. V was clipped by 0 bases and J by 9 bases; unmatched bases: 3. Germline CDR1 MGHDK, CDR2 SYGVNS. The CDR3 consists of 13 residues. CDR3 DNA: TGTGCCAGCAGTGAATATGCGGGAGGGACGCAGTACTTC. Its translation: CASSEYAGGTQYF.

The chain combines TRBV7-3 with TRBJ2-6; perhaps D is TRBD1 or TRBD2 (5 bases each). The CDR3 sequence is 16 residues long. CDR1 is SGHTA, CDR2 FQGTGA, per germline. The V end was cut by 1 base, the J end by 0 bases, with 7 bases between. This chain's CDR3 is CASSLIGGSGANVLTF. In nucleotides, the CDR3 is TGTGCCAGCAGCTTAATTGGGGGCTCTGGGGCCAACGTCCTGACTTTC.

This clonotype was counted between two and nine times. This chain uses TRBV5-1 with TRBJ1-1, with 9 bases lining up with TRBD1. The V gene's germline CDR1 is SGHRS and CDR2 YFSETQ. The CDR3 extends over 15 amino acids. V dropped 1 base and J dropped 8; count of bases not matched to a gene: 9. CDR3 coding DNA: TGCGCCAGCAGCTTGTTATCACAGGGGGCGGTGGAAGCTTTCTTT. Residues: CASSLLSQGAVEAFF. Variable domain in full (rest from reference TRBV5-1 and TRBJ1-1): KAGVTQTPRYLIKTRGQQVTLSCSPISGHRSVSWYQQTPGQGLQFLFEYFSETQRNKGNFPGRFSGRQFSNSRSEMNVSTLELGDSALYLCASSLLSQGAVEAFFGQGTRLTVV.

This clonotype was picked up a small number of times. This chain links TRBV2 with TRBJ1-1; D is ambiguous. The CDR3 contains 17 residues. CDR1 is SNHLY, CDR2 FYNNEI, per germline. V was shortened by 5 bases and J by 4 bases, with 23 bases between the two germline ends. CDR3 DNA sequence: TGTGCCAGCAGTATAACAAAGAATGGCGGTTATCGCACTGAAGCTTTCTTT. This gives the protein CASSITKNGGYRTEAFF. Complete variable domain (other parts from reference TRBV2 and TRBJ1-1): EPEVTQTPSHQVTQMGQEVILRCVPISNHLYFYWYRQILGQKVEFLVSFYNNEISEKSEIFDDQFSVERPDGSNFTLKIRSTKLEDSAMYFCASSITKNGGYRTEAFFGQGTRLTVV.

This chain links TRBV7-2 with TRBJ1-2; the D is unclear. Deletions cut 0 bases from V and 7 bases from J, with 9 bases between. The germline V gene has CDR1 SGHTA and CDR2 FQGNSA. The CDR3 covers 13 residues. The CDR3 here is CASSLATTIGYTF. The DNA for the CDR3 is TGTGCCAGCAGCTTAGCCACGACTATTGGCTACACCTTC.

The chain links TRBV6-1 to TRBJ2-5; D call uncertain. This CDR3 contains 11 residues. Germline lookup yields CDR1 MNHNS and CDR2 SASEGT. The V end lost 9 bases, the J end lost 4 bases, and 9 bases lay between the germline ends. The CDR3 region has the DNA TGTGCCAGTAGGGTAATAGAGACCCAGTACTTC. Translated, it gives CASRVIETQYF.

V is TRBV12-3 or TRBV12-4 and J is TRBJ1-1, with 8 bases aligning to TRBD1. Trimming took 1 base from V and 5 from J; bases not matched to a gene: 3. The CDR3 has 14 residues. Here the CDR3 reads CASSLGRGLTEAFF. The CDR3 DNA reads TGTGCCAGCAGTTTAGGCAGGGGGCTTACTGAAGCTTTCTTT.

This chain links TRBV14 with TRBJ2-3; 9 positions match TRBD1. With 4 bases clipped from V and 4 bases from J, the junction kept 12 bases outside the gene matches. The CDR3 consists of 17 residues. Germline assignment: CDR1 SGHDN and CDR2 FVKESK. Here the CDR3 DNA reads TGTGCCAGCAGCCCCCACCGCGGGACAGGGACGCCAGATACGCAGTATTTT. As protein: CASSPHRGTGTPDTQYF.

The rearrangement links TRBV4-3 to TRBJ2-1, with 13 bases aligning to TRBD2. The CDR3 is made up of 17 amino acids. Germline loops: CDR1 LGHNA, CDR2 YSLEER. Germline trimming cut 1 base from V and 3 bases from J; bases unmatched to any gene: 3. The chain's CDR3 is CASSQGTSGSRYNEQFF. DNA for the CDR3: TGCGCCAGCAGCCAAGGGACTAGCGGGAGCCGCTACAATGAGCAGTTCTTC.

The rearrangement uses TRBV6-1 and TRBJ1-2; tentatively, D is TRBD1 (5 bases). The CDR3 covers 13 residues. Germline CDR1 and CDR2: MNHNS and SASEGT. With 2 bases removed from V and 4 bases from J, the gap between germline ends came to 8 bases. The CDR3 is CASSESGPYGYTF. The CDR3 DNA is TGTGCCAGCAGTGAATCAGGGCCCTATGGCTACACCTTC.

This clonotype was seen a handful of times. V usage is TRBV6-5 and J usage is TRBJ1-4; D is ambiguous. This CDR3 contains 16 residues. Looked up from germline, CDR1 is MNHEY and CDR2 is SVGAGI. Trimming removed 0 bases at V and 5 bases at J, with 13 bases between. The CDR3 protein is CASSYSRWGINEKLFF. CDR3 nucleotide sequence: TGTGCCAGCAGTTACTCCCGGTGGGGAATAAATGAAAAACTGTTTTTT.

V is TRBV11-1 and J is TRBJ1-2; D remains unclear. Germline assignment: CDR1 SGHAT and CDR2 FQDESV (reference sequence). Between the trimmed V and J ends, which lost 5 bases and 2 bases, there was a span of 9 bases. The CDR3 is made up of 13 amino acids. CDR3 in DNA: TGTGCCAGCAGCGAGAACGGAAACTATGGCTACACCTTC. It encodes CASSENGNYGYTF. Looking up the rest from reference TRBV11-1 and TRBJ1-2 gives the full variable domain: EAEVAQSPRYKITEKSQAVAFWCDPISGHATLYWYRQILGQGPELLVQFQDESVVDDSQLPKDRFSAERLKGVDSTLKIQPAELGDSAMYLCASSENGNYGYTFGSGTRLTVV.

The table lists this clonotype with a few counts. The chain uses TRBV12-3 or TRBV12-4 and TRBJ2-3; 10 nucleotides agree with TRBD2. The V segment lost 0 bases and the J segment 5 bases; nucleotides outside the gene matches: 8. CDR3 length: 17 residues. In DNA, the CDR3 is TGTGCCAGCAGTTTAGCGCTCGGACTAGCGGCGTTAGATACGCAGTATTTT. Encoded protein: CASSLALGLAALDTQYF.

The CDR3 DNA follows: TGTGCCAGCAGACCCACCGGGACTAGCGGGACCTTAAGCACAGATACGCAGTATTTT. Protein sequence: CASRPTGTSGTLSTDTQYF. The chain recombines TRBV5-4 with TRBJ2-3; 13 nucleotides line up with TRBD2. The germline CDR1 and CDR2 sequences are SGHNT and YYREEE (reference sequence). V trimming: 5 bases; J trimming: 0 bases; junction bases outside the gene matches: 12. This CDR3 comprises 19 residues.

Only a few counts were recorded for this clonotype. V is TRBV2 and J is TRBJ2-7; D is undetermined. CDR3 length: 11 residues. Germline CDR1 SNHLY, CDR2 FYNNEI. V shed 2 bases and J shed 4 bases, with 3 bases lying between them. The CDR3 DNA reads TGTGCCAGCAGTGAAATTTACGAGCAGTACTTC. This translates into CASSEIYEQYF.

The chain recombines TRBV9 with TRBJ2-3; maybe TRBD2 (6 bases). Germline loops: CDR1 SGDLS, CDR2 YYNGEE. The CDR3 has 15 amino acids. Trimming cost V 0 bases and J 2 bases, with 10 bases left between them. The CDR3 loop reads CASSVDGGDTDTQYF. CDR3 sequence (DNA): TGTGCCAGCAGCGTAGACGGGGGTGACACAGATACGCAGTATTTT.

The sample holds a few counts of this clonotype. The CDR3 DNA is TGTGCCAGCCCCGCGGCGAGCCGACAGGGACTTGAGCAGTTCTTC. Translating it yields CASPAASRQGLEQFF. The rearrangement joins TRBV7-9 to TRBJ2-1; possible D gene TRBD1, 7 bases. The germline V gene has CDR1 SEHNR and CDR2 FQNEAQ (reference sequence). CDR3 size: 15 residues. V lost 8 bases to trimming and J lost 9 bases, with 23 bases between them.

The genes are TRBV12-3 or TRBV12-4 and TRBJ2-3; D is perhaps TRBD1 (6 bases). There are 12 residues in the CDR3. With 6 bases removed from V and 6 bases from J, the gap between germline ends came to 10 bases. DNA of the CDR3: TGTGCCAGCAGCACTACAGGGGATACGCAGTATTTT. This gives the protein CASSTTGDTQYF.

The chain recombines TRBV6-1 with TRBJ2-7; TRBD1 aligns across 7 bases. The junction had 10 bases not matched to a gene; V was cut back by 4 bases and J by 1 base. There are 16 residues in the CDR3. Germline CDR1 and CDR2: MNHNS and SASEGT. The CDR3 loop reads CASSAGTASNSYEQYF. In nucleotides, the CDR3 is TGTGCCAGCAGTGCCGGGACAGCCTCTAATTCCTACGAGCAGTACTTC.

Only a few counts were recorded for this clonotype. CDR3 nucleotides: TGTGCCAGCAGTCCGGACAGCCTGGAGCAGTACTTC. It codes for CASSPDSLEQYF. V and J are TRBV2 and TRBJ2-7; TRBD1 might be the D (6 bases). The CDR3 spans 12 residues. Trimming cost V 5 bases and J 7 bases, with 12 bases left between them. CDR1 is SNHLY, CDR2 FYNNEI, per germline.

The sample holds a few counts of this clonotype. The chain joins TRBV2 to TRBJ2-7; 13 bases line up with TRBD2. The V gene's germline CDR1 is SNHLY and CDR2 FYNNEI. The CDR3 loop spans 16 amino acids. With V trimmed by 2 bases and J by 3 bases, 4 bases remained unmatched. As DNA, the CDR3 is TGTGCCAGCAGTGAACGGACTAGCGGGAGTCACTACGAGCAGTACTTC. Translating it yields CASSERTSGSHYEQYF.

The chain carries TRBV15 and TRBJ1-5, with unresolved D. CDR1 and CDR2 (germline): LNHNV, YYDKDF (reference sequence). The CDR3 is 15 residues long. V lost 0 bases and J 7 bases, leaving 13 bases between the germline ends. CDR3 bases: TGTGCCACCAGCAGAGACGGAGGTCCCGGGCAGCCCCAGCATTTT. Its translation is CATSRDGGPGQPQHF.

The J gene is TRBJ1-1, the V gene TRBV9, with D possibly TRBD1 on 6 matching bases. V was shortened by 6 bases and J by 1 base, with 7 bases between the two germline ends. The CDR3 length is 12 residues. Germline-derived CDR1 and CDR2 are SGDLS and YYNGEE. The CDR3 nucleotides read TGTGCCAGCATGGACAGGAACACTGAAGCTTTCTTT. Translating gives CASMDRNTEAFF.